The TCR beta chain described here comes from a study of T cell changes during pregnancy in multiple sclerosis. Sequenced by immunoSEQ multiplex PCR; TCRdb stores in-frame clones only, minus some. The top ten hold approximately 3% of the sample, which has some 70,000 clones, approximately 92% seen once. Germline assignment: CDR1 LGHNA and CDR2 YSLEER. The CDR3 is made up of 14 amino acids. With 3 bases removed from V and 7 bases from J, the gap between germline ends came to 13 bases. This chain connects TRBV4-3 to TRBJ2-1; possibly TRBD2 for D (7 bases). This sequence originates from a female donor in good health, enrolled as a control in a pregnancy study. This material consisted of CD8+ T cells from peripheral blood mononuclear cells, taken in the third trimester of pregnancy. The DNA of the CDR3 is TGCGCCAGCAGCCAGGGGGGGGGCACGAATGAGCAGTTCTTC. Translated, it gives CASSQGGGTNEQFF.